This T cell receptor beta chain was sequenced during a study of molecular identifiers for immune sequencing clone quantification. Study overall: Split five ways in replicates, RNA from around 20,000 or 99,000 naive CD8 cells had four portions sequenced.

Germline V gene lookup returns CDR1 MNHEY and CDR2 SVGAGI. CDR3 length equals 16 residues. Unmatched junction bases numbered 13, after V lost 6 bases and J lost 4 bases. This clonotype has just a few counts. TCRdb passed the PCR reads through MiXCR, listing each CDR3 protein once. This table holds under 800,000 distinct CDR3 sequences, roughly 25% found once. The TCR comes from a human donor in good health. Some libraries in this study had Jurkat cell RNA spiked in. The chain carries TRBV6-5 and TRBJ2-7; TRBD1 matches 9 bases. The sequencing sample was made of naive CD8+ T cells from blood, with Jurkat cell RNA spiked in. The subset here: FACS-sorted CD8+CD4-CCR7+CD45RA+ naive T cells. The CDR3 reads CASRAGTGHSSYEQYF. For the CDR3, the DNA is TGTGCCAGCAGGGCCGGGACAGGGCATTCTAGTTACGAGCAGTACTTC.